This TCR beta chain appears in the sequencing data of a study of blood T cells in healthy people across ages. For the second PCR, which ran for roughly 7 to 11 cycles, a sample-barcoded 5' primer and a J-beta primer mix were used. One entry per CDR3 protein, called by TCRdb with MiXCR from the 5' RACE reads. Of hundreds of thousands of distinct CDR3 sequences in the sample, over 40% were seen once. The donors, all healthy, were Caucasians living in Russia, aged about 6 to 95. CDR1 SGHRS and CDR2 YFSETQ come from the germline V gene. The CDR3 has 14 residues. Trimming stripped 4 bases from V and 11 bases from J, with 16 bases between. This clonotype was recorded once.

Sequenced: blood. The V gene is TRBV5-1, the J gene TRBJ1-6, with D perhaps matching TRBD1 (6 bases). This receptor was obtained from a woman older than 75 in good health. DNA of the CDR3: TGCGCCAGCAGCCCCACAGCAGGGGATCCACCCCTCCACTTT. It yields the protein CASSPTAGDPPLHF.